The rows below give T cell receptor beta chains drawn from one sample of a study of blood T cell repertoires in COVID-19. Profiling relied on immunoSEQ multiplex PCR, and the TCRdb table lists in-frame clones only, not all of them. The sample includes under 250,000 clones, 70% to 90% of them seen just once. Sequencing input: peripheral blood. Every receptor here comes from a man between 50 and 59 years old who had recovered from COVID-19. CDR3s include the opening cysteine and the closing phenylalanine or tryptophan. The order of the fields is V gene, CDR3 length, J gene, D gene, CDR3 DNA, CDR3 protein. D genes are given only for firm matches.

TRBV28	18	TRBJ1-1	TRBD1	TGTGCCAGCAGTCCCTCACTCGGACAGGGGGCATTGGGCACTGAAGCTTTCTTT	CASSPSLGQGALGTEAFF
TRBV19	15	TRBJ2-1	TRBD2	TGTGCCAGTAGTATCCGGGAGGACATTGGAGATGAGCAGTTCTTC	CASSIREDIGDEQFF
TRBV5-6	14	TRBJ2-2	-	TGTGCCAGCAGCTTGGTGGCCATCACCGGGGAGCTGTTTTTT	CASSLVAITGELFF
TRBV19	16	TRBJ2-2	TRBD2	TGTGCCAGTAGTATCGGAGCGGGAGGACCCACCGGGGAGCTGTTTTTT	CASSIGAGGPTGELFF
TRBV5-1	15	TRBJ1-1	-	TGCGCCAGCAGCCTAGATCACAGGGTGAACACTGAAGCTTTCTTT	CASSLDHRVNTEAFF
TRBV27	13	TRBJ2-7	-	TGTGCCAGCAGTTTGACCGGTCCCGAGGGGCAGTACTTC	CASSLTGPEGQYF
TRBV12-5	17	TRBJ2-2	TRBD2	TGTGCTAGTGGTTTTTTGGCTAGCGGGAGTCGGACCGGGGAGCTGTTTTTT	CASGFLASGSRTGELFF
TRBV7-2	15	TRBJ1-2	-	TGTGCCAGCAGCCCACGACAGCCTACCGACTATGGCTACACCTTC	CASSPRQPTDYGYTF
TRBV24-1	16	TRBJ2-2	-	TGTGCCACCAGTGATTTGATGGGTGCGGACACCGGGGAGCTGTTTTTT	CATSDLMGADTGELFF
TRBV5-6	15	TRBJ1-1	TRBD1	TGTGCCAGCGAGGTTCAGGACAGGGAGGGCACTGAAGCTTTCTTT	CASEVQDREGTEAFF
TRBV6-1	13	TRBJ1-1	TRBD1	TGTGCCAGCAAACAGGGGCCGAACACTGAAGCTTTCTTT	CASKQGPNTEAFF
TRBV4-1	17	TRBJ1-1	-	TGCGCCAGCAGCCAAGGAGACGGCGGCCGAGGGTTCACTGAAGCTTTCTTT	CASSQGDGGRGFTEAFF